A selection of T cell receptor beta chains follows, all from one sample in a study of early T cells in non-severe SARS-CoV-2 infection. MiXCR, run by TCRdb on the 5' RACE reads, gives a single entry per CDR3 protein. The sample includes about 110,000 distinct CDR3 sequences, over 9.5% of them seen just once. The sample consisted of whole blood, taken at baseline. These TCRs come from an adult who was a healthcare worker with PCR-confirmed SARS-CoV-2 infection or an uninfected control (not recorded which). The CDR3 runs from the conserved cysteine through the conserved F or W.

J gene | V gene | CDR3 length | CDR3 protein
TRBJ1-3 | TRBV29-1 | 13 | CSVSNRAGNTIYF
TRBJ2-1 | TRBV7-2 | 14 | CASSSSSGSSEQFF
TRBJ2-5 | TRBV21-1 | 14 | CASNPAGPQETQYF
TRBJ2-6 | TRBV20-1 | 15 | CSATDRDTGANVLTF
TRBJ1-3 | TRBV2 | 17 | CASSSSGTGLSGNTIYF
TRBJ1-1 | TRBV30 | 13 | CAWSSAENTEAFF
TRBJ2-7 | TRBV5-1 | 15 | CASSSSGAGYYEQYF
TRBJ1-1 | TRBV21-1 | 16 | CASSLQGGRGGTEAFF
TRBJ2-3 | TRBV4-2 | 13 | CASSQWTTDTQYF
TRBJ1-1 | TRBV5-1 | 14 | CASSLAGAYTEAFF
TRBJ2-7 | TRBV18 | 14 | CASSPVNQGGEQYF
TRBJ2-5 | TRBV12-3/TRBV12-4 | 13 | CASSSWNTETQYF
TRBJ2-7 | TRBV12-3/TRBV12-4 | 15 | CASSPGLASSYEQYF
TRBJ2-7 | TRBV7-9 | 17 | CASSPSYDRGFPREQYF
TRBJ2-4 | TRBV5-6 | 16 | CASSLPTGLAKNIRYF
TRBJ2-1 | TRBV20-1 | 12 | CSARDMELGQFF
TRBJ2-7 | TRBV7-3 | 13 | CASSLTGAGEQYF
TRBJ1-1 | TRBV20-1 | 15 | CSARAGGEKNTEAFF
TRBJ2-1 | TRBV29-1 | 11 | CSVGTSNEQFF
TRBJ1-1 | TRBV2 | 13 | CASKQDWNTEAFF
TRBJ1-6 | TRBV30 | 13 | CAWSTSVRSPLHF
TRBJ2-3 | TRBV6-4 | 16 | CASSDSSGGATDTQYF
TRBJ1-2 | TRBV7-9 | 12 | CASSLETAQGTF
TRBJ2-3 | TRBV7-2 | 14 | CASSLDSPADTQYF
TRBJ2-5 | TRBV7-9 | 16 | CASSPPTGGAQETQYF
TRBJ1-4 | TRBV30 | 15 | CAWSVNKGGHEKLFF
TRBJ2-7 | TRBV7-9 | 16 | CASSYGQRGTDYEQYF
TRBJ1-5 | TRBV6-1 | 11 | CASRDNQPQHF
TRBJ2-3 | TRBV11-2 | 16 | CASSPGTSGNTDTQYF
TRBJ2-5 | TRBV5-1 | 13 | CASSLAFQETQYF
TRBJ2-1 | TRBV6-1 | 13 | CASGDRPDNEQFF
TRBJ1-2 | TRBV5-1 | 15 | CASSYSEGQAYGYTF
TRBJ2-1 | TRBV28 | 18 | CASSFAEREFSTYNEQFF
TRBJ1-1 | TRBV18 | 15 | CASSPEYVQNTEAFF
TRBJ1-6 | TRBV6-5 | 13 | CASRIGLNSPLHF
TRBJ2-7 | TRBV12-3/TRBV12-4 | 11 | CASSFGYEQYF
TRBJ1-5 | TRBV19 | 16 | CASSIGGQHSNQPQHF
TRBJ2-3 | TRBV5-6 | 18 | CASSPDGGTSGFTDTQYF
TRBJ1-4 | TRBV9 | 15 | CASSVATYRDEKLFF
TRBJ1-6 | TRBV11-2 | 17 | CASSTRTVVLHNSPLHF
TRBJ1-2 | TRBV10-3 | 13 | CAISVEANYGYTF
TRBJ2-7 | TRBV5-1 | 16 | CASSQTGTAVSYEQYF